Sequencing of this T cell receptor beta chain was carried out in a study of cytomegalovirus exposure and HLA in healthy donors. Findings and caveats of the study: Cytomegalovirus association was listed for approximately 160 TCR beta chains.

Germline CDR1 is MNHNS and CDR2 is SASEGT. The length of the CDR3 is 14 residues. With V trimmed by 6 bases and J by 6 bases, 6 bases remained unmatched. As for this clone: Its target is not known.

Clones were read by immunoSEQ multiplex PCR, and TCRdb kept only the in-frame ones, dropping some. This sample has roughly 150,000 clones, with approximately 90% found just once. The receptor was derived from a man aged 18 to 30 in good health and CMV-seronegative. This rearrangement joins TRBV6-1 to TRBJ2-3, with 10 positions matching TRBD1. Sample: PBMCs. CDR3 coding DNA: TGTGCCAGCAGCGGGACAGGGGCTCAGGATACGCAGTATTTT. Protein product: CASSGTGAQDTQYF.